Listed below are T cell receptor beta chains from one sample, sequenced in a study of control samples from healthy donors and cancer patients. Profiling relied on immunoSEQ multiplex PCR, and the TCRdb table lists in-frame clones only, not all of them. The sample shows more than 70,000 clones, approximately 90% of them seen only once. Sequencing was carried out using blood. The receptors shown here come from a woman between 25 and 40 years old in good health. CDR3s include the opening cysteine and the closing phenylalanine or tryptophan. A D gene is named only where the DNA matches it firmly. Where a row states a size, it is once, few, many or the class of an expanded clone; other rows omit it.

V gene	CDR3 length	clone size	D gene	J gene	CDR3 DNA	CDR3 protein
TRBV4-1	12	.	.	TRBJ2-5	TGCGCCAGCAGCCAAGAATTAGGGACCCAGTACTTC	CASSQELGTQYF
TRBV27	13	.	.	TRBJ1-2	TGTGCCAGCAGACAGGCCGCGAGAGGAGGCTACACCTTC	CASRQAARGGYTF
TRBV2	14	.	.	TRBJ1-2	TGTGCCAGCAGTACACCTGACGGAATGTATGGCTACACCTTC	CASSTPDGMYGYTF
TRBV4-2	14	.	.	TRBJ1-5	TGTGCCAGCAGCCCAAGATATGGAAATCAGCCCCAGCATTTT	CASSPRYGNQPQHF
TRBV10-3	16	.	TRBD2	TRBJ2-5	TGTGCCATCAGTGAGGGGGCTAGCGGGAGCTCTGAGACCCAGTACTTC	CAISEGASGSSETQYF
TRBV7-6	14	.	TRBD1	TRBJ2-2	TGTGCCAGCAGCTTAGAGGGGGCGTCCGGGGAGCTGTTTTTT	CASSLEGASGELFF
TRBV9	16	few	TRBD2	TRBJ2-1	TGTGCCAGCAGCCCGGGACTAGTACTCGCCTACAATGAGCAGTTCTTC	CASSPGLVLAYNEQFF
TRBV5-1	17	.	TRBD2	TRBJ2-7	TGCGCCAGCAGCTTGGCCCCACTGACTAGCTCCTCCTACGAGCAGTACTTC	CASSLAPLTSSSYEQYF
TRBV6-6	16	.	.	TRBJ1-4	TGTGCCAGCAGAACTTCCCCACAGGGAACTAATGAAAAACTGTTTTTT	CASRTSPQGTNEKLFF
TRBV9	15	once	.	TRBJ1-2	TGTGCCAGCAGCGTAGAGGGTAGGGGTGACTATGGCTACACCTTC	CASSVEGRGDYGYTF
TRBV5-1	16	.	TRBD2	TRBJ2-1	TGCGCCAGCAGCTTGGCTACTAGCGGGAGGAATGAGGAGCAGTTCTTC	CASSLATSGRNEEQFF
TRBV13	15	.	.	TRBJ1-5	TGTGCCAGCAGTAGGGGGGCGGCAGGTCTTCAGCCCCAGCATTTT	CASSRGAAGLQPQHF
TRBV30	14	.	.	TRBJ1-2	TGTGCCTGCGTCCTTCGGGAAGTCAACTATGGCTACACCTTC	CACVLREVNYGYTF
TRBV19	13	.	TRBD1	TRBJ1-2	TGTGCCAGTAGTTTCCCGGGACAGGGCCGCTACACCTTC	CASSFPGQGRYTF
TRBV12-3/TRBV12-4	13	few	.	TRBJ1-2	TGTGCCACCCATCATGAGGGGGTATATGGCTACACCTTC	CATHHEGVYGYTF
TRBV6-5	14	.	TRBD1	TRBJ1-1	TGTGCCAGCAGTTACTGGACAGGGGGCACTGAAGCTTTCTTT	CASSYWTGGTEAFF
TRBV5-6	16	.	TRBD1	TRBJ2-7	TGTGCCAGCAGCTTGGACCCGGACAGGGGGTCCTACGAGCAGTACTTC	CASSLDPDRGSYEQYF
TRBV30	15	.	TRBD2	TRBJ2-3	TGTGCCTGGAGTGTACTGGCGGGGGTCACAGATACGCAGTATTTT	CAWSVLAGVTDTQYF
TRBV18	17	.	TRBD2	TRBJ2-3	TGTGCCAGCTCACCACCGTCTAGCGGGAGGGCCACAGATACGCAGTATTTT	CASSPPSSGRATDTQYF